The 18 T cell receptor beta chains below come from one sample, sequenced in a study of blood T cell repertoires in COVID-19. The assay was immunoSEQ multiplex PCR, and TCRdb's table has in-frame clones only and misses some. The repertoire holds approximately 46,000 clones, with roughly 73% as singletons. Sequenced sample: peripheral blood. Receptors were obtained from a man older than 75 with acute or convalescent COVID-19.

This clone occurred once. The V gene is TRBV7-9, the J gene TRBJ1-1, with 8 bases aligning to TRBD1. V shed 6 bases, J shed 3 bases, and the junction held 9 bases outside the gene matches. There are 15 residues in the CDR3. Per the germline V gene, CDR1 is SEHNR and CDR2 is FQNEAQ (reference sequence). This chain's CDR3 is CASRYGQGHYTEAFF. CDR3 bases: TGTGCCAGCAGATACGGACAGGGCCATTACACTGAAGCTTTCTTT.

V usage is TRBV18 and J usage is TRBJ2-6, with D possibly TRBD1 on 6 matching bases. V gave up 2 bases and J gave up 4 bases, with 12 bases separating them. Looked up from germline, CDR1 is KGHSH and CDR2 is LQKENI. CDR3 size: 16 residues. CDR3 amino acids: CASSPTLQGGANVLTF. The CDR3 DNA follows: TGTGCCAGCTCACCAACCCTCCAGGGGGGGGCCAACGTCCTGACTTTC. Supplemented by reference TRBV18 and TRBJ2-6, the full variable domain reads NAGVMQNPRHLVRRRGQEARLRCSPMKGHSHVYWYRQLPEEGLKFMVYLQKENIIDESGMPKERFSAEFPKEGPSILRIQQVVRGDSAAYFCASSPTLQGGANVLTFGAGSRLTVL.

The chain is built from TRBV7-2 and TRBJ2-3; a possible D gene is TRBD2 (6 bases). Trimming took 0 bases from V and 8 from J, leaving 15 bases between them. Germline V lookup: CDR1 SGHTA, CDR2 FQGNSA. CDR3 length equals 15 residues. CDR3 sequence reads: CASSLAGDSGSTQYF. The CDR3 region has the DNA TGTGCCAGCAGCTTAGCGGGGGATAGCGGAAGTACGCAGTATTTT.

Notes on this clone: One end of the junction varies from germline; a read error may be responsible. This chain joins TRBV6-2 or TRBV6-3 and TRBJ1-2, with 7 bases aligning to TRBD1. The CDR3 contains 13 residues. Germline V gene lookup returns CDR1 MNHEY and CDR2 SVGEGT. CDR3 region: CASSYPYDRDRAF. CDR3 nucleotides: TGTGCCAGCAGTTACCCCTACGACAGGGACCGCGCCTTC.

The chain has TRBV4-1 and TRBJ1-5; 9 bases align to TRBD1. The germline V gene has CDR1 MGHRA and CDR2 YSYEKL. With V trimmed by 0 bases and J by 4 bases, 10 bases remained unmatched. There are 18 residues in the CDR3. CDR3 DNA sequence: TGCGCCAGCAGCCAAGAAGGGACAGGGAGGGGGAGTAATCAGCCCCAGCATTTT. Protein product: CASSQEGTGRGSNQPQHF.

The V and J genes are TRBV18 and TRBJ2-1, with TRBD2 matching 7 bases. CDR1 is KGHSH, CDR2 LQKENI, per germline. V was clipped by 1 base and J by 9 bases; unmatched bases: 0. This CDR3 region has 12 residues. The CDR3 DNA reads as TGTGCCAGCTCACCACGGACTAGTGAGCAGTTCTTC. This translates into CASSPRTSEQFF.

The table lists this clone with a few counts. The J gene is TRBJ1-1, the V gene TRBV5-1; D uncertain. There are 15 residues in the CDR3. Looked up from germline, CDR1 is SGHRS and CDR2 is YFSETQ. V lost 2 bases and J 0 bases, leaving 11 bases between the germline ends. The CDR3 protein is CASSFGGGVNTEAFF. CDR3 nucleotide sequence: TGCGCCAGCAGCTTCGGAGGTGGGGTGAACACTGAAGCTTTCTTT.

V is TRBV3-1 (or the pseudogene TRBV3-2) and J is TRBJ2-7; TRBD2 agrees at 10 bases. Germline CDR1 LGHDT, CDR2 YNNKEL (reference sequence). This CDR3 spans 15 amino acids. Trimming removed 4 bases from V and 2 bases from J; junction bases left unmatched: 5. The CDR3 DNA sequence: TGTGCCAGCAGCCGGGGGACTAGCGTTACCTACGAGCAGTACTTC. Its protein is CASSRGTSVTYEQYF.

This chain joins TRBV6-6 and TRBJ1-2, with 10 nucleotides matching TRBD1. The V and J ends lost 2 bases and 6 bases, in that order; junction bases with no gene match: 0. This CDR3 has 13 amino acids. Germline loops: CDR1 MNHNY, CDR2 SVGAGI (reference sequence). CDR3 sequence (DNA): TGTGCCAGCAGTTACGGACAGGGGGATGGCTACACCTTC. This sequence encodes CASSYGQGDGYTF.

CDR3 in amino acids: CSVKGSFGSGEQFF. In DNA form, the CDR3 reads TGCAGCGTTAAAGGATCGTTCGGGAGCGGTGAGCAGTTCTTC. The J gene is TRBJ2-1, the V gene TRBV29-1, with a weak D call TRBD2 (6 bases). Deletions cut 5 bases from V and 9 bases from J, with 20 bases between. CDR3 length equals 14 residues. CDR1 is SQVTM, CDR2 ANQGSEA, per germline.

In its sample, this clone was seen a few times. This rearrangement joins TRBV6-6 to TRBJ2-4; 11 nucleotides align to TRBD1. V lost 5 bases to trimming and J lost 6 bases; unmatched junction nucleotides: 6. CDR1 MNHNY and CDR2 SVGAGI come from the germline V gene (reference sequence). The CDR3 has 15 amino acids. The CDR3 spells CASSGQGARGNIQYF. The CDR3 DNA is TGTGCCAGCAGTGGACAGGGGGCTAGGGGAAACATTCAGTACTTC.

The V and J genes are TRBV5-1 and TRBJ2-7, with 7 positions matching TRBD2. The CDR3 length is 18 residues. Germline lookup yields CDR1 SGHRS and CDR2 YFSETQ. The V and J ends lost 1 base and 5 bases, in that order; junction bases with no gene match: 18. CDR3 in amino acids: CASSLRTPGGAGNNEQYF. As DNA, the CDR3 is TGCGCCAGCAGCTTGCGCACACCTGGGGGAGCGGGAAACAACGAGCAGTACTTC.

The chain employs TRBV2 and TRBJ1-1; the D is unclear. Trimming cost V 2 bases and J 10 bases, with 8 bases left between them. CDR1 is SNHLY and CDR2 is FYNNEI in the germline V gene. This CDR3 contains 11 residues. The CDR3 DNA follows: TGTGCCAGCAGTGAATTGTGGCTAGCTTTCTTT. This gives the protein CASSELWLAFF.

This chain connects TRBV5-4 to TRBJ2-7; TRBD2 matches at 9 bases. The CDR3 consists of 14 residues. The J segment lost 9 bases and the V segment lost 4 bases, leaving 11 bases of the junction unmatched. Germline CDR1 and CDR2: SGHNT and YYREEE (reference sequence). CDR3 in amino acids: CASSEGRGGPSQYF. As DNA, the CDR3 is TGTGCCAGCAGCGAGGGGCGGGGGGGGCCCTCGCAGTACTTC.

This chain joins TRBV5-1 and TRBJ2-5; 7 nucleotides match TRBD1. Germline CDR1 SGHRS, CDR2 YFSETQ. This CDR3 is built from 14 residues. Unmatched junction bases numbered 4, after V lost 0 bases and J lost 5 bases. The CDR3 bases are TGCGCCAGCAGCTTGGGAGGGGGCGGCGAGACCCAGTACTTC. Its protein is CASSLGGGGETQYF.

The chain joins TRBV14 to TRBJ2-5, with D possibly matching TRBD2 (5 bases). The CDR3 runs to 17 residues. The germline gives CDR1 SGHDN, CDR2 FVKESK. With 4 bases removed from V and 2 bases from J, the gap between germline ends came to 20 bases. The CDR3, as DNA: TGTGCCAGCAGCCCCGAGGGCGGAGTTCGGGGACAAGAGACCCAGTACTTC. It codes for CASSPEGGVRGQETQYF.

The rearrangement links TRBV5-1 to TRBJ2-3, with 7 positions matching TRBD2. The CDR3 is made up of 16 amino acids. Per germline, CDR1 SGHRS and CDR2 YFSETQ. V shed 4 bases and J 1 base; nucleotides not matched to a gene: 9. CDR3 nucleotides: TGCGCCAGCAGCCCCGAACTCCTAGCGGGCACAGATACGCAGTATTTT. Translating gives CASSPELLAGTDTQYF.

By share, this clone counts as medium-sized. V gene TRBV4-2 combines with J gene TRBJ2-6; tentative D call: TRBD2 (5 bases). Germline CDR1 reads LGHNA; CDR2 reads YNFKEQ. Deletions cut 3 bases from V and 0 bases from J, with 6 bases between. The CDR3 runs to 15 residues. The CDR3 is CASSQGSSGANVLTF. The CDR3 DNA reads TGTGCCAGCAGCCAGGGGAGCTCTGGGGCCAACGTCCTGACTTTC.